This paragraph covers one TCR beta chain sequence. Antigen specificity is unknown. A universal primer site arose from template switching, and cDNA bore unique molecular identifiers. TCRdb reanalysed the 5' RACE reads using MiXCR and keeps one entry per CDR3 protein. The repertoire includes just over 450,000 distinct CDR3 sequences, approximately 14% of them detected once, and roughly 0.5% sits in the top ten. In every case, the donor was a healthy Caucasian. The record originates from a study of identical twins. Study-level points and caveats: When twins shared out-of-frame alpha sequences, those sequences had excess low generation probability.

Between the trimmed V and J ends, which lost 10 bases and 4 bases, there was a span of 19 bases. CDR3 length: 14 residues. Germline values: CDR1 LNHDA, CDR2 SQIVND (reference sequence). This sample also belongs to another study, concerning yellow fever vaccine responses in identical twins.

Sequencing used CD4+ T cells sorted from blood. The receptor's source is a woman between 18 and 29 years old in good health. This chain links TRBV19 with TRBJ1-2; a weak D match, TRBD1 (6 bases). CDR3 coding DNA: TGTGCCACTAAACAGGGACCTACCTTCTATGGCTACACCTTC. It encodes CATKQGPTFYGYTF.